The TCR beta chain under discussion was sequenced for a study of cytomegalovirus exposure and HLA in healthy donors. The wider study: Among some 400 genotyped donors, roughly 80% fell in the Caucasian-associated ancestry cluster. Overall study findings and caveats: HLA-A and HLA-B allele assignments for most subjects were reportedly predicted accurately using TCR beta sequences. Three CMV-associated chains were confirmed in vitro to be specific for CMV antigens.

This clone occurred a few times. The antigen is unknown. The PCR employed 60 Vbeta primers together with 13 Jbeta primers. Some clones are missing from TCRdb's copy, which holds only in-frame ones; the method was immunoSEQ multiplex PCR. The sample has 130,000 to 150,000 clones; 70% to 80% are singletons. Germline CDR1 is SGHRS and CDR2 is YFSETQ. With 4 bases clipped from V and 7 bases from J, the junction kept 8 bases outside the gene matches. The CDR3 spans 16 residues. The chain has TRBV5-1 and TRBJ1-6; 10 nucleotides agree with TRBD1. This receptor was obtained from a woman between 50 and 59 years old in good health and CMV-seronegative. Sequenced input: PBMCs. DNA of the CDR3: TGCGCCAGCAGCCTCCGACAGGGGGCCGCGAATTCACCCCTCCACTTT. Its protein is CASSLRQGAANSPLHF.